The 23 T cell receptor beta chains listed next were all sequenced from one sample in a study of blood T cell repertoires in COVID-19 (dated by TCRdb to 2018 to 2020). Library prep was done by the immunoSEQ multiplex PCR assay. The clones in this table, taken by TCRdb from immuneACCESS, are in-frame only. Not every clone is retained; where verified, under half of the shortfall comes from an unresolved V gene, and the cause of the rest is unknown. This sample lists around 180,000 clones; approximately 91% were detected once. The ten largest make up 2.1% of the sample. Material: peripheral blood. These receptor sequences come from a man between 65 and 79 years old with active or convalescent COVID-19.

The chain combines TRBV30 with TRBJ1-2; 9 positions match TRBD1. Germline loops: CDR1 GTSNPN, CDR2 SVGIG (reference sequence). This CDR3 comprises 13 residues. The J segment lost 7 bases and the V segment lost 5 bases, leaving 8 bases of the junction unmatched. The CDR3 region is CAWALGQGRGYTF. The CDR3 DNA is TGTGCCTGGGCCTTGGGACAGGGCCGTGGCTACACCTTC. The variable domain in full, with the rest retrieved from reference TRBV30 and TRBJ1-2, is SQTIHQWPATLVQPVGSPLSLECTVEGTSNPNLYWYRQAAGRGLQLLFYSVGIGQISSEVPQNLSASRPQDRQFILSSKKLLLSDSGFYLCAWALGQGRGYTFGSGTRLTVV.

This rearrangement joins TRBV9 to TRBJ2-2; 10 bases align to TRBD2. Trimming cost V 3 bases and J 0 bases; bases outside gene matches: 2. Germline loops: CDR1 SGDLS, CDR2 YYNGEE. The CDR3 has 16 residues. This chain's CDR3 is CASSGLAGTNTGELFF. The DNA of the CDR3 is TGTGCCAGCAGCGGACTAGCGGGTACGAACACCGGGGAGCTGTTTTTT.

DNA of the CDR3: TGCGCCAGCAGCATCCCAGGACTGAAAGTGGGCAATGAGCAGTTCTTC. Protein sequence: CASSIPGLKVGNEQFF. The V call is TRBV5-1, the J call TRBJ2-1; D is perhaps TRBD2 (5 bases). The CDR3 covers 16 residues. V lost 4 bases, J lost 6 bases, and 20 bases lay in between. CDR1 and CDR2 (germline): SGHRS, YFSETQ. The variable domain in full, with the rest retrieved from reference TRBV5-1 and TRBJ2-1, is KAGVTQTPRYLIKTRGQQVTLSCSPISGHRSVSWYQQTPGQGLQFLFEYFSETQRNKGNFPGRFSGRQFSNSRSEMNVSTLELGDSALYLCASSIPGLKVGNEQFFGPGTRLTVL.

This clone was detected only a few times. This sequence joins TRBV5-1 and TRBJ2-3; D perhaps matches TRBD1 (6 bases). The CDR3 runs to 12 residues. CDR1 and CDR2 (germline): SGHRS, YFSETQ. The ends were cut back, 4 bases at V and 8 bases at J, with 11 bases in the middle. Here the CDR3 DNA reads TGCGCCAGCAGCCAACAGGGTGGTACGCAGTATTTT. This sequence encodes CASSQQGGTQYF.

The rearrangement joins TRBV28 to TRBJ2-3, with 7 bases matching TRBD2. V lost 1 base to trimming and J lost 2 bases; unmatched junction nucleotides: 6. Germline CDR1 and CDR2: MDHEN and SYDVKM. The CDR3 totals 16 residues. CDR3: CASSLSGGSITDTQYF. DNA for the CDR3: TGTGCCAGCAGTTTATCGGGCGGGAGTATCACAGATACGCAGTATTTT.

The chain recombines TRBV20-1 with TRBJ2-7; TRBD2 is a possible D gene (5 bases). The CDR3 is made up of 14 amino acids. CDR1 DFQATT and CDR2 SNEGSKA come from the germline V gene (reference sequence). Trimming removed 3 bases from V and 0 bases from J, with 12 bases in between. The CDR3 DNA follows: TGCAGTGCTAGTCCCCAAACTAGCTCCTACGAGCAGTACTTC. This sequence encodes CSASPQTSSYEQYF.

The chain carries TRBV7-9 and TRBJ2-2; unclear D gene. Trimming removed 5 bases at V and 0 bases at J, with 10 bases between. The CDR3 contains 15 residues. Germline lookup yields CDR1 SEHNR and CDR2 FQNEAQ (reference sequence). In nucleotides, the CDR3 is TGTGCCAGCAGCCGCAGTAGCCCGAACACCGGGGAGCTGTTTTTT. Translated: CASSRSSPNTGELFF.

V usage is TRBV5-1 and J usage is TRBJ1-2; possibly TRBD1 for D (6 bases). V shed 2 bases and J shed 2 bases, with 13 bases lying between them. Germline CDR1 reads SGHRS; CDR2 reads YFSETQ. CDR3 length: 15 residues. The CDR3 sequence is CASSFTRGINYGYTF. CDR3 bases: TGCGCCAGCAGCTTTACCAGGGGTATAAACTATGGCTACACCTTC.

The chain couples TRBV9 to TRBJ2-7; possibly TRBD1 for D (5 bases). V was pared by 2 bases and J by 2 bases, with 14 bases between. Per germline, CDR1 SGDLS and CDR2 YYNGEE. This CDR3 contains 15 residues. In DNA, the CDR3 is TGTGCCAGCAGCGTGGGCAGTCAGGGTACCTACGAGCAGTACTTC. It specifies CASSVGSQGTYEQYF.

The CDR3 reads CASSLLELNTGELFF. The CDR3 bases are TGTGCCAGCAGCTTACTAGAATTGAACACCGGGGAGCTGTTTTTT. V usage is TRBV7-2 and J usage is TRBJ2-2, with unresolved D. The CDR3 consists of 15 residues. Germline V gene sequence: CDR1 SGHTA, CDR2 FQGNSA. V was cut by 2 bases and J by 1 base, with 8 bases left in between.

This chain uses TRBV14 with TRBJ2-2; D is ambiguous. This CDR3 region has 13 residues. Germline V gene data show CDR1 as SGHDN and CDR2 as FVKESK. Trimming left V 3 bases short and J 5 bases short, with 7 bases between. The CDR3 sequence is CASSQRFTGELFF. In DNA, the CDR3 is TGTGCCAGCAGCCAGAGATTTACCGGGGAGCTGTTTTTT.

For this clone: Other DNA sequences in the sample encode the same CDR3. V is TRBV6-5 and J is TRBJ2-1; 14 bases match TRBD2. The CDR3 loop spans 15 amino acids. CDR1 MNHEY and CDR2 SVGAGI come from the germline V gene. V shed 5 bases, J shed 6 bases, and the junction held 3 bases outside the gene matches. The DNA of the CDR3 is TGTGCCAGCAGTCGACTAGCGGGGGGGCTCAATGAGCAGTTCTTC. The encoded protein is CASSRLAGGLNEQFF.

For the CDR3, the DNA is TGTGCCGGCAACGGGGGAATCGGCGGCTACACCTTC. This gives the protein CAGNGGIGGYTF. The genes are TRBV28 and TRBJ1-2, with a possible D match to TRBD1 (5 bases). V lost 11 bases and J 8 bases, leaving 18 bases between the germline ends. Germline V CDR1 and CDR2: MDHEN, SYDVKM. This CDR3 comprises 12 residues.

The chain has TRBV23-1 and TRBJ1-4; TRBD1 agrees at 8 bases. TRBV23-1 is an ORF; its function is uncertain. The CDR3 contains 19 residues. V lost 2 bases and J lost 0; bases outside the gene matches: 11. The CDR3 is CASSQTTTGVCSTNEKLFF. In nucleotides, the CDR3 is TGCGCCAGCAGTCAAACGACGACAGGGGTTTGCTCAACTAATGAAAAACTGTTTTTT.

This chain joins TRBV11-2 and TRBJ2-7, with 7 bases fitting TRBD2. V lost 5 bases and J lost 3; bases outside the gene matches: 7. The CDR3 length is 14 residues. Germline loops: CDR1 SGHAT, CDR2 FQNNGV. The CDR3 is CASSAGPGGYEQYF. For the CDR3, the DNA is TGTGCCAGCAGCGCCGGACCGGGGGGCTACGAGCAGTACTTC. Complete variable domain (other parts from reference TRBV11-2 and TRBJ2-7): EAGVAQSPRYKIIEKRQSVAFWCNPISGHATLYWYQQILGQGPKLLIQFQNNGVVDDSQLPKDRFSAERLKGVDSTLKIQPAKLEDSAVYLCASSAGPGGYEQYFGPGTRLTVT.

The genes are TRBV6-5 and TRBJ2-5; D is possibly TRBD2 (6 bases). The CDR3 totals 13 residues. Germline V gene data show CDR1 as MNHEY and CDR2 as SVGAGI. Trimming pared 6 bases from V and 5 bases from J, leaving 13 bases between. CDR3 loop: CASSQLAGETQYF. The CDR3 nucleotides are TGTGCCAGCAGCCAACTGGCGGGGGAGACCCAGTACTTC.

This chain connects TRBV3-1 (or the pseudogene TRBV3-2) to TRBJ1-1, with 7 bases that match TRBD1. The CDR3 runs to 15 residues. Germline values: CDR1 LGHDT, CDR2 YNNKEL (reference sequence). With V trimmed by 3 bases and J by 3 bases, 7 bases remained unmatched. The CDR3 DNA is TGTGCCAGCAGCCAGGAGGGACAGTCGTACACTGAAGCTTTCTTT. This sequence encodes CASSQEGQSYTEAFF.

This clone appeared a single time. V usage is TRBV7-2 and J usage is TRBJ2-7, with 13 positions matching TRBD2. The V segment lost 5 bases and the J segment 3 bases; nucleotides outside the gene matches: 13. Germline-derived CDR1 and CDR2 are SGHTA and FQGNSA. The CDR3 has 18 amino acids. DNA for the CDR3: TGTGCCAGCAGCGGCCGGACAGGCGGACTAGCGGGAGTCTACGAGCAGTACTTC. Translating gives CASSGRTGGLAGVYEQYF.

The rearrangement uses TRBV5-5 and TRBJ2-2; D remains ambiguous. This CDR3 spans 14 amino acids. Germline assignment: CDR1 SGHKS and CDR2 YYEKEE (reference sequence). V was clipped by 0 bases and J by 3 bases, with 6 bases between them. In DNA form, the CDR3 reads TGTGCCAGCAGCTTGGTAGCTTACACCGGGGAGCTGTTTTTT. Protein: CASSLVAYTGELFF.

The rearrangement joins TRBV28 to TRBJ2-7; 9 nucleotides match TRBD1. The CDR3 totals 14 residues. V lost 3 bases to trimming and J lost 10 bases; unmatched junction nucleotides: 10. Germline V gene sequence: CDR1 MDHEN, CDR2 SYDVKM. The CDR3 sequence is CASSFSGDRVTQYF. CDR3 nucleotide sequence: TGTGCCAGCAGTTTCTCAGGGGACAGGGTTACCCAGTACTTC.

The chain joins TRBV3-1 (or the pseudogene TRBV3-2) to TRBJ2-3, with 12 bases aligning to TRBD2. CDR3 length equals 17 residues. V was pared by 4 bases and J by 3 bases, with 8 bases of the junction left unmatched. Germline V lookup: CDR1 LGHDT, CDR2 YNNKEL (reference sequence). CDR3 sequence reads: CASSPWTSGTGTDTQYF. The CDR3, as DNA: TGTGCCAGCAGCCCTTGGACTAGCGGGACAGGGACAGATACGCAGTATTTT.

CDR3 amino acids: CASSSPTGPQHF. The DNA for the CDR3 is TGTGCCAGCAGTTCCCCGACAGGTCCCCAGCATTTT. The chain joins TRBV6-5 to TRBJ1-5; perhaps TRBD1 as D (6 bases). Germline CDR1 and CDR2: MNHEY and SVGAGI. Trimming left V 4 bases short and J 10 bases short, with 11 bases between. This CDR3 is 12 amino acids long.

J is TRBJ1-4 and V is TRBV28, with D possibly matching TRBD1 (5 bases). Germline loops: CDR1 MDHEN, CDR2 SYDVKM. This CDR3 comprises 14 residues. The V gene lost 2 bases and the J gene lost 2 bases, with 6 bases spanning the gap. The CDR3 loop is CASSLGGTNEKLFF. The CDR3 coding sequence is TGTGCCAGCAGTTTAGGGGGGACTAATGAAAAACTGTTTTTT.